This is a list of T cell receptor beta chains from one sample in a study of CD8+ T cells in alopecia areata. This table comes from immunoSEQ multiplex PCR, and its TCRdb copy is limited to in-frame clones, with some not included. The table lists some 58,000 clones, about 45% of them singletons. The specimen comprised CD8+ T cells sorted from blood, sampled around week 36, from a patient treated with tofacitinib. Receptors originate from a human donor with alopecia areata. The CDR3 runs from the conserved cysteine through the conserved F or W. Each record gives: D gene, V gene, J gene, clone size, CDR3 DNA, CDR3 protein. The D gene is left open where the match is weak. Clone size, where shown, is once, few, many, or a class for clones that have expanded.

D gene: NA; V gene: TRBV25-1; J gene: TRBJ1-1; clone size: NA; CDR3 DNA: TGTGCCAGCAAGGACGGGAACACTGAAGCTTTCTTT; CDR3 protein: CASKDGNTEAFF
D gene: TRBD2; V gene: TRBV29-1; J gene: TRBJ2-7; clone size: few; CDR3 DNA: TGCAGCGCGGGAGGGGGGTACGAGCAGTACTTC; CDR3 protein: CSAGGGYEQYF
D gene: NA; V gene: TRBV7-2; J gene: TRBJ2-7; clone size: NA; CDR3 DNA: TGTGCCAGCAGCTCGACCATATCCTACGAGCAGTACTTC; CDR3 protein: CASSSTISYEQYF
D gene: NA; V gene: TRBV27; J gene: TRBJ2-7; clone size: NA; CDR3 DNA: TGTGCCAGCAGTTCCCCGGAAGCTACCTACGAGCAGTACTTC; CDR3 protein: CASSSPEATYEQYF
D gene: TRBD2; V gene: TRBV15; J gene: TRBJ2-5; clone size: NA; CDR3 DNA: TGTGCCACCAGCAGGGGACTAGAAAAGACCCAGTACTTC; CDR3 protein: CATSRGLEKTQYF
D gene: NA; V gene: TRBV6-5; J gene: TRBJ2-7; clone size: few; CDR3 DNA: TGTGCCAGCCGACGGGACAACACCTACGAGCAGTACTTC; CDR3 protein: CASRRDNTYEQYF
D gene: TRBD2; V gene: TRBV10-2; J gene: TRBJ2-1; clone size: medium-sized; CDR3 DNA: TGCGCCAGCAGTTACGCCGGGACTAGCGGTAACAATGAGCAGTTCTTC; CDR3 protein: CASSYAGTSGNNEQFF
D gene: TRBD1; V gene: TRBV30; J gene: TRBJ1-2; clone size: NA; CDR3 DNA: TGTGCCGGATTTACCGGGACAGGGTCGAACTATGGCTACACCTTC; CDR3 protein: CAGFTGTGSNYGYTF
D gene: NA; V gene: TRBV5-1; J gene: TRBJ2-7; clone size: NA; CDR3 DNA: TGCGCCAGCAGCTTGGGCAGGGTACTTTCCTACGAGCAGTACTTC; CDR3 protein: CASSLGRVLSYEQYF
D gene: TRBD2; V gene: TRBV25-1; J gene: TRBJ2-7; clone size: NA; CDR3 DNA: TGTGCCAGCAGCTTATCTAGCGGGAACTACGAGCAGTACTTC; CDR3 protein: CASSLSSGNYEQYF
D gene: TRBD2; V gene: TRBV23-1; J gene: TRBJ2-7; clone size: NA; CDR3 DNA: TGCGCCAGCAGGCCGCGGACTAGCGGGAAGTACGAGCAGTACTTC; CDR3 protein: CASRPRTSGKYEQYF
D gene: NA; V gene: TRBV27; J gene: TRBJ2-7; clone size: NA; CDR3 DNA: TGTGCCAGCACCAAAGGAAACTCCTACGAGCAGTACTTC; CDR3 protein: CASTKGNSYEQYF
D gene: NA; V gene: TRBV30; J gene: TRBJ1-5; clone size: few; CDR3 DNA: TGTGCCTGGAGTAAAGGACAGAACAATCAGCAGCCCCAGCATTTT; CDR3 protein: CAWSKGQNNQQPQHF
D gene: TRBD1; V gene: TRBV7-6; J gene: TRBJ2-7; clone size: NA; CDR3 DNA: TGTGCCAGCAGCCCATCACCGGGACAGGGAGGGTTGGAGCAGTACTTC; CDR3 protein: CASSPSPGQGGLEQYF
D gene: TRBD2; V gene: TRBV15; J gene: TRBJ2-5; clone size: NA; CDR3 DNA: TGTGCCACCAGCAGGTGGACTAGCGGGAGCGAGACCCAGTACTTC; CDR3 protein: CATSRWTSGSETQYF
D gene: TRBD2; V gene: TRBV7-9; J gene: TRBJ2-1; clone size: NA; CDR3 DNA: TGTGCCAGCAGCTTAGCATCCAGCGGGAGTATGTATGAGCAGTTCTTC; CDR3 protein: CASSLASSGSMYEQFF
D gene: NA; V gene: TRBV30; J gene: TRBJ1-2; clone size: few; CDR3 DNA: TGTGCCTGGAGTGTGGAGGAGCTCGGTGGCTACACCTTC; CDR3 protein: CAWSVEELGGYTF
D gene: TRBD1; V gene: TRBV6-6; J gene: TRBJ1-5; clone size: NA; CDR3 DNA: TGTGCCAGCAGTTGGACAGGGAACAATCAGCCCCAGCATTTT; CDR3 protein: CASSWTGNNQPQHF
D gene: NA; V gene: TRBV6-6; J gene: TRBJ1-5; clone size: few; CDR3 DNA: TGTGCCAGCCGGGAGAGGCCGTATAGCAATCAGCCCCAGCATTTT; CDR3 protein: CASRERPYSNQPQHF
D gene: NA; V gene: TRBV5-5; J gene: TRBJ2-7; clone size: NA; CDR3 DNA: TGTGCCAGCAGCTTGGAAGGCGGGTACGCCTTATCGCACGAGCAGTACTTC; CDR3 protein: CASSLEGGYALSHEQYF
D gene: NA; V gene: TRBV7-9; J gene: TRBJ2-1; clone size: NA; CDR3 DNA: TGTGCCAGCAGCTTACCTGGGGATGAGCAGTTCTTC; CDR3 protein: CASSLPGDEQFF
D gene: NA; V gene: TRBV5-1; J gene: TRBJ2-6; clone size: few; CDR3 DNA: TGCGCCAGCAGGTCGCTAGGGGCCAACGTCCTGACTTTC; CDR3 protein: CASRSLGANVLTF
D gene: NA; V gene: TRBV6-5; J gene: TRBJ2-7; clone size: NA; CDR3 DNA: TGTGCCAGCAGTCGACCTGGTTGGTACGAGCAGTACTTC; CDR3 protein: CASSRPGWYEQYF
D gene: NA; V gene: TRBV7-9; J gene: TRBJ1-1; clone size: many; CDR3 DNA: TGTGCCAGCAGCCCAATAGACACAGTGACCACTGAAGCTTTCTTT; CDR3 protein: CASSPIDTVTTEAFF
D gene: NA; V gene: TRBV5-1; J gene: TRBJ2-5; clone size: NA; CDR3 DNA: TGCGCCAGCAGCTTCTCCGGAGAGACCCAGTACTTC; CDR3 protein: CASSFSGETQYF
D gene: TRBD1; V gene: TRBV5-1; J gene: TRBJ2-7; clone size: NA; CDR3 DNA: TGCGCCAGCAGCCCACCGGGACAGAGCTCCTACGAGCAGTACTTC; CDR3 protein: CASSPPGQSSYEQYF
D gene: NA; V gene: TRBV7-8; J gene: TRBJ2-1; clone size: NA; CDR3 DNA: TGTGCCAGCAGCTTAGCGAGGAATGAGCAGTTCTTC; CDR3 protein: CASSLARNEQFF
D gene: TRBD2; V gene: TRBV29-1; J gene: TRBJ2-1; clone size: few; CDR3 DNA: TGCAGCGTTGGGGCTAGCGGGAGACCCGATGAGCAGTTCTTC; CDR3 protein: CSVGASGRPDEQFF
D gene: NA; V gene: TRBV11-2; J gene: TRBJ2-7; clone size: few; CDR3 DNA: TGTGCCAGCAGCCTATACGGGAACGAGCAGTACTTC; CDR3 protein: CASSLYGNEQYF
D gene: NA; V gene: TRBV28; J gene: TRBJ2-7; clone size: NA; CDR3 DNA: TGTGCCAGCAGTTTGGGCGGATACTACGAGCAGTACTTC; CDR3 protein: CASSLGGYYEQYF
D gene: NA; V gene: TRBV4-2; J gene: TRBJ1-5; clone size: NA; CDR3 DNA: TGTGCCAGCAGCCAAGATAAAGGGGAGGTTCAGCCCCAGCATTTT; CDR3 protein: CASSQDKGEVQPQHF
D gene: NA; V gene: TRBV5-1; J gene: TRBJ2-3; clone size: NA; CDR3 DNA: TGCGCCAGCAGCTTGGTTGGGGACCAAGATACGCAGTATTTT; CDR3 protein: CASSLVGDQDTQYF
D gene: TRBD2; V gene: TRBV27; J gene: TRBJ2-1; clone size: few; CDR3 DNA: TGTGCCAGCAGTCCAGGACTAGCGGGAGGAGGGCAGTTCTTC; CDR3 protein: CASSPGLAGGGQFF
D gene: TRBD2; V gene: TRBV29-1; J gene: TRBJ2-2; clone size: NA; CDR3 DNA: TGCAGCGTTACGACTAGCGGCTTTTCCGGGGAGCTGTTTTTT; CDR3 protein: CSVTTSGFSGELFF
D gene: NA; V gene: TRBV12-5; J gene: TRBJ2-3; clone size: NA; CDR3 DNA: TGTGCTAGTGGGCTTGGGACGGCCGCACAGTATTTT; CDR3 protein: CASGLGTAAQYF
D gene: TRBD1; V gene: TRBV7-9; J gene: TRBJ1-5; clone size: NA; CDR3 DNA: TGTGCCAGCAGCTCGGGACAGTCGAATCAGCCCCAGCATTTT; CDR3 protein: CASSSGQSNQPQHF
D gene: NA; V gene: TRBV4-1; J gene: TRBJ2-3; clone size: few; CDR3 DNA: TGCGCCAGCTCTGGGACTCTCACAGATACGCAGTATTTT; CDR3 protein: CASSGTLTDTQYF
D gene: NA; V gene: TRBV4-1; J gene: TRBJ1-1; clone size: few; CDR3 DNA: TGCGCCAGCAGCTTCATAGGGGTTGGCACTGAAGCTTTCTTT; CDR3 protein: CASSFIGVGTEAFF
D gene: TRBD1; V gene: TRBV30; J gene: TRBJ2-7; clone size: NA; CDR3 DNA: TGTGCCTGGAGTACTCAGGACAGGGGCCTTTCCGAGCAGTACTTC; CDR3 protein: CAWSTQDRGLSEQYF
D gene: NA; V gene: TRBV30; J gene: TRBJ2-5; clone size: NA; CDR3 DNA: TGTGCCTGGACCCCGACCCGGGAGACCCAGTACTTC; CDR3 protein: CAWTPTRETQYF
D gene: NA; V gene: TRBV25-1; J gene: TRBJ1-1; clone size: NA; CDR3 DNA: TGTGCCAGCACCTCCATGGGGGCGAGGACTGAAGCTTTCTTT; CDR3 protein: CASTSMGARTEAFF
D gene: NA; V gene: TRBV13; J gene: TRBJ2-3; clone size: NA; CDR3 DNA: TGTGCCAGCAGTTCGACCGGGACTTCCACAGATACGCAGTATTTT; CDR3 protein: CASSSTGTSTDTQYF
D gene: NA; V gene: TRBV29-1; J gene: TRBJ2-2; clone size: few; CDR3 DNA: TGCAGCGTTGTGAATTCAGGGCCTGGGGGCACCGGGGAGCTGTTTTTT; CDR3 protein: CSVVNSGPGGTGELFF
D gene: TRBD2; V gene: TRBV4-1; J gene: TRBJ2-7; clone size: NA; CDR3 DNA: TGCGCCAGCAGCTTACTAGCGGGGTCCTACGAGCAGTACTTC; CDR3 protein: CASSLLAGSYEQYF
D gene: TRBD2; V gene: TRBV7-8; J gene: TRBJ2-1; clone size: NA; CDR3 DNA: TGTGCCAGCAGCTTAGAGGCGGGAGGCTCCTACAATGAGCAGTTCTTC; CDR3 protein: CASSLEAGGSYNEQFF
D gene: NA; V gene: TRBV30; J gene: TRBJ2-1; clone size: NA; CDR3 DNA: TGTGCCTGGAAGTCAATCAGGGACTTCGGGAATGAGCAGTTCTTC; CDR3 protein: CAWKSIRDFGNEQFF
D gene: NA; V gene: TRBV7-6; J gene: TRBJ1-5; clone size: once; CDR3 DNA: TGTGCCAGCAGCCTAAATTCCAATCAGCCCCAGCATTTT; CDR3 protein: CASSLNSNQPQHF
D gene: NA; V gene: TRBV9; J gene: TRBJ2-6; clone size: NA; CDR3 DNA: TGTGCCAGCAGCGTCCCCATGGGGGCTTCGGCCAACGTCCTGACTTTC; CDR3 protein: CASSVPMGASANVLTF
D gene: NA; V gene: TRBV29-1; J gene: TRBJ2-1; clone size: few; CDR3 DNA: TGCAGCGTCTTCTGGGATGAGCAGTTCTTC; CDR3 protein: CSVFWDEQFF
D gene: NA; V gene: TRBV29-1; J gene: TRBJ2-3; clone size: few; CDR3 DNA: TGCAGCGTTGAGAGGAGGGGGAGCGGTAGCACAGATACGCAGTATTTT; CDR3 protein: CSVERRGSGSTDTQYF
D gene: TRBD1; V gene: TRBV27; J gene: TRBJ1-2; clone size: NA; CDR3 DNA: TGTGCCAGCAGTTTATCTTGGACAGGGGGGCGGAATGGCTACACCTTC; CDR3 protein: CASSLSWTGGRNGYTF
D gene: TRBD1; V gene: TRBV6-9; J gene: TRBJ2-3; clone size: NA; CDR3 DNA: TGTGCCAGCAGTGACGGACAGGACGCAGATACGCAGTATTTT; CDR3 protein: CASSDGQDADTQYF
D gene: NA; V gene: TRBV19; J gene: TRBJ2-1; clone size: few; CDR3 DNA: TGTGCCAGTAGTCTGGCTATCGGGACTGCACACAATGAGCAGTTCTTC; CDR3 protein: CASSLAIGTAHNEQFF
D gene: NA; V gene: TRBV7-2; J gene: TRBJ1-5; clone size: NA; CDR3 DNA: TGTGCCAGCAGCTCGGACAGTGTTAATCAGCCCCAGCATTTT; CDR3 protein: CASSSDSVNQPQHF
D gene: NA; V gene: TRBV9; J gene: TRBJ1-4; clone size: NA; CDR3 DNA: TGTGCCAGCAGCGCCGGACAAACAACTAATGAAAAACTGTTTTTT; CDR3 protein: CASSAGQTTNEKLFF